This T cell receptor (beta chain) came from a study of blood T cell repertoires in COVID-19. Assay: immunoSEQ multiplex PCR; the TCRdb copy retains only in-frame clones and omits some. The sample lists tens of thousands of clones; about four fifths were seen once. The germline CDR1 and CDR2 sequences are SGHRS and YFSETQ. The CDR3 extends over 14 amino acids. The V end lost 0 bases, the J end lost 3 bases, and 9 bases lay between the germline ends. The clonotype was recovered from a woman aged 60-70 years with acute or convalescent COVID-19. Sequenced input: peripheral blood. V is TRBV5-1 and J is TRBJ1-1; D is unclear. As DNA, the CDR3 is TGCGCCAGCAGCTTGGACGGGATGGACACTGAAGCTTTCTTT. Amino acid sequence: CASSLDGMDTEAFF.